What follows are 11 T cell receptor beta chains derived from one specimen sequenced in a study of T cells in Graves' hyperthyroidism and ophthalmopathy (dated by TCRdb to the late 2010s). The library relied on multiplex PCR. These reads were obtained on an Illumina HiSeq 2000. Amplification of TCR beta CDR3 regions was carried out from RNA transcripts. The first round of RT-PCR for the TCR CDR3 was performed with the HTBI primer set and the Qiagen OneStep RT-PCR kit. Starting from the raw public reads, TCRdb applied fastp trimming at Q25, assembled clones with MiXCR and retained in-frame beta chains. One record per CDR3 amino acid sequence lists the most common genes and DNA. For this sample the table gives 700,000 or so distinct CDR3 sequences, of which about a sixth were detected only once. Of the sample, under 10% falls within the top ten clones. The specimen sequenced was blood. These receptors originate from a man younger than 35 with Graves' hyperthyroidism.

This clonotype was recorded many times. The chain combines TRBV28 with TRBJ2-7; D gene ambiguous. V lost 2 bases to trimming and J lost 6 bases, with 8 bases between them. CDR3 length equals 12 residues. Germline values: CDR1 MDHEN, CDR2 SYDVKM. CDR3 sequence: CASSLPISEQYF. The CDR3 nucleotides are TGTGCCAGCAGTTTACCGATTAGCGAGCAGTACTTC.

This clonotype occurred many times. The chain uses TRBV11-2 and TRBJ2-3, with 7 bases fitting TRBD2. V was clipped by 6 bases and J by 6 bases; unmatched bases: 15. This CDR3 has 16 amino acids. Germline values: CDR1 SGHAT, CDR2 FQNNGV. CDR3: CASSRAGLVLFDTQYF. The CDR3 bases are TGTGCCAGCAGTCGAGCCGGACTAGTCTTATTTGATACGCAGTATTTT.

This clonotype has ten or more counts. The chain has TRBV2 and TRBJ2-1; TRBD2 aligns across 9 bases. After removal of 8 bases from V and 4 bases from J, the junction contained 9 bases not matched to a gene. The CDR3 totals 15 residues. CDR1 is SNHLY and CDR2 is FYNNEI in the germline V gene. The CDR3 nucleotides read TGTGCCAGCCGCCGGGGACTAGCATCTTACAATGAGCAGTTCTTC. It specifies CASRRGLASYNEQFF.

This clonotype was observed many times. The rearrangement joins TRBV11-2 to TRBJ2-2; the D gene is possibly TRBD1 (6 bases). CDR3 size: 17 residues. Trimming took 0 bases from V and 6 from J, leaving 17 bases between them. CDR1 and CDR2 (germline): SGHAT, FQNNGV. CDR3 DNA sequence: TGTGCCAGCAGCTTAGAGTCCGGGACCAGGGGAGCCGGGGAGCTGTTTTTT. It yields the protein CASSLESGTRGAGELFF.

This chain links TRBV19 with TRBJ1-1; 10 bases are shared with TRBD1. V shed 10 bases, J shed 1 base, and the junction held 6 bases outside the gene matches. The length of the CDR3 is 14 residues. The germline gives CDR1 LNHDA, CDR2 SQIVND (reference sequence). DNA of the CDR3: TGTGCCACCTCTGACAGGGGGCGGAACACTGAAGCTTTCTTT. Its protein product is CATSDRGRNTEAFF.

This clonotype was recorded a few times. The J gene is TRBJ2-7, the V gene TRBV20-1, with D perhaps matching TRBD1 (5 bases). Germline V CDR1 and CDR2: DFQATT, SNEGSKA (reference sequence). Trimming stripped 6 bases from V and 5 bases from J, with 20 bases between. CDR3 length: 14 residues. The CDR3 protein is CSARRGHGPNEQYF. The CDR3 DNA reads as TGCAGTGCGAGAAGGGGCCACGGTCCTAACGAGCAGTACTTC.

There are many counts of this clonotype. The J gene is TRBJ1-1, the V gene TRBV29-1; the D is unclear. Germline CDR1 is SQVTM and CDR2 is ANQGSEA. Trimming left V 6 bases short and J 10 bases short, with 15 bases between. The CDR3 runs 11 residues. CDR3 nucleotides: TGCAGCGTCGCAGCAGGAATAGGAGCTTTCTTT. This codes for CSVAAGIGAFF.

This clonotype has a count of ten or more. The chain has TRBV5-1 and TRBJ2-7; the match to TRBD1 covers 9 bases. The V gene end was trimmed by 3 bases and the J gene end by 1 base; junction bases not matched to a gene: 5. The CDR3 totals 15 residues. Germline CDR1 and CDR2: SGHRS and YFSETQ. The CDR3 bases are TGCGCCAGCAGCTCCCGGACAGGGGAATCCTACGAGCAGTACTTC. It translates to CASSSRTGESYEQYF.

The chain carries TRBV5-5 and TRBJ2-1, with D possibly called TRBD1 or TRBD2 (6 bases each). Germline V lookup: CDR1 SGHKS, CDR2 YYEKEE (reference sequence). The CDR3 length is 18 residues. The V end lost 2 bases, the J end lost 1 base, and 19 bases lay between the germline ends. CDR3 nucleotides: TGTGCCAGCAGCTTAGGGCAAGGGGGGCTCGGGTCCTACAATGAGCAGTTCTTC. Protein product: CASSLGQGGLGSYNEQFF.

Regarding this clonotype: A clone one base away is much larger, so this may be a read error. This rearrangement joins TRBV27 to TRBJ2-7; the D is unclear. Germline loops: CDR1 MNHEY, CDR2 SMNVEV (reference sequence). The CDR3 is 13 residues long. CDR3 region: CGSSLSPNYEQYF. CDR3 DNA sequence: TGTGGCAGCAGTTTAAGCCCCAACTACGAGCAGTACTTC.

In this sample, this clonotype turned up a few times. The chain couples TRBV2 to TRBJ2-1; 14 bases are shared with TRBD2. J gave up 8 bases and V 6 bases, and 6 bases lay outside the gene matches. Germline loops: CDR1 SNHLY, CDR2 FYNNEI. CDR3 size: 15 residues. CDR3 nucleotides: TGTGCCAGCAGGCAGACTAGCGGGAGGGGGCATGAGCAGTTCTTC. Translated, it gives CASRQTSGRGHEQFF.